This T cell receptor beta chain was identified in a study of blood T cell repertoires in COVID-19. This CDR3 has 17 amino acids. V was clipped by 0 bases and J by 5 bases, with 19 bases between them. The germline CDR1 and CDR2 sequences are LGHNA and YNFKEQ. The data were produced by immunoSEQ multiplex PCR, yet TCRdb's version contains in-frame clones alone and is incomplete. The data hold 310,000 or so clones, with around 87% observed a single time. The chain uses TRBV4-2 and TRBJ2-5; D possibly corresponds to TRBD2 (5 bases). The source is a man aged 45-65 years with active or convalescent COVID-19. Sequenced: peripheral blood. The chain's CDR3 is CASSQDVSGNLEETQYF. The CDR3 DNA reads as TGTGCCAGCAGCCAAGACGTCAGCGGCAACCTTGAGGAGACCCAGTACTTC.